The 20 T cell receptor beta chains below all came from one sample that was sequenced in a study of radiotherapy plus CTLA-4 blockade in lung cancer. Assay: immunoSEQ multiplex PCR; the TCRdb copy retains only in-frame clones and omits some. The table has 55,000 to 80,000 clones, approximately 78% seen once; the top ten hold around 7%. The sample in question was peripheral blood, obtained from a patient treated with radiotherapy plus ipilimumab. These receptors originate from a human donor with non-small cell lung cancer who had a complete response to radiotherapy plus ipilimumab.

The J gene is TRBJ1-1, the V gene TRBV29-1, with 9 positions matching TRBD1. This CDR3 contains 15 residues. J was trimmed by 1 base and V by 6 bases; bases with no gene match: 9. Germline-derived CDR1 and CDR2 are SQVTM and ANQGSEA. CDR3 loop: CSVTGQGLWNTEAFF. DNA of the CDR3: TGCAGCGTGACGGGACAGGGACTGTGGAACACTGAAGCTTTCTTT.

The chain is built from TRBV2 and TRBJ2-1, with 10 bases matching TRBD2. The CDR3 has 15 residues. CDR1 is SNHLY and CDR2 is FYNNEI in the germline V gene. Trimming took 5 bases from V and 9 from J; bases not matched to a gene: 10. CDR3 nucleotides: TGTGCCAGCAGTCAAAAAGCGGGAGGGCCAGGTGAGCAGTTCTTC. It encodes CASSQKAGGPGEQFF.

This chain links TRBV27 with TRBJ1-5, with D unresolved. The CDR3 covers 14 residues. The V end lost 3 bases, the J end lost 0 bases, and 6 bases lay between the germline ends. Germline CDR1 and CDR2: MNHEY and SMNVEV (reference sequence). Here the CDR3 reads CASSLADSNQPQHF. The CDR3 DNA is TGTGCCAGCAGTTTGGCCGATAGCAATCAGCCCCAGCATTTT.

The chain joins TRBV10-1 to TRBJ2-2, with a possible D match to TRBD1 (6 bases). Between the trimmed V and J ends, which lost 8 bases and 0 bases, there was a span of 7 bases. Germline V CDR1 and CDR2: WNHNN, SYGVQD (reference sequence). The CDR3 covers 13 residues. The DNA for the CDR3 is TGCGCCAGCGGGACACCGAACACCGGGGAGCTGTTTTTT. This codes for CASGTPNTGELFF.

The chain joins TRBV7-2 to TRBJ1-3, with D possibly TRBD1 on 6 matching bases. CDR3 length equals 13 residues. Trimming removed 7 bases from V and 3 bases from J, with 10 bases in between. The germline V gene encodes CDR1 SGHTA and CDR2 FQGNSA. CDR3 sequence: CASNTGSGNTIYF. DNA of the CDR3: TGTGCCAGCAACACAGGGAGTGGAAACACCATATATTTT.

The chain carries TRBV12-5 and TRBJ2-1; D perhaps matches TRBD2 (5 bases). Germline V gene lookup returns CDR1 LGHNT and CDR2 FRNRAP. The CDR3 length is 17 residues. The V and J ends lost 7 bases and 7 bases respectively, with 26 bases between them. CDR3 nucleotide sequence: TGTGCTAGTGCCCCCCGGTCGAGGGCCAGCTTGGCGAATGAGCAGTTCTTC. As protein: CASAPRSRASLANEQFF.

The CDR3 nucleotides are TGTGCCAGCAGCTTTAGCGGGAGGGCCGGGGAGCAGTACGTC. Residues: CASSFSGRAGEQYV. The chain employs TRBV7-2 and TRBJ2-7; 11 nucleotides align to TRBD2. CDR3 length: 14 residues. V was pared by 3 bases and J by 7 bases, with 5 bases of the junction left unmatched. CDR1 and CDR2 (germline): SGHTA, FQGNSA.

V usage is TRBV27 and J usage is TRBJ1-1; 10 nucleotides match TRBD1. The V and J ends lost 4 bases and 0 bases, in that order; junction bases with no gene match: 8. CDR1 is MNHEY, CDR2 SMNVEV, per germline (reference sequence). The CDR3 consists of 17 residues. CDR3 sequence: CASSSWTGGYMNTEAFF. The CDR3 DNA reads as TGTGCCAGCAGTTCCTGGACAGGGGGTTATATGAACACTGAAGCTTTCTTT.

The chain carries TRBV4-1 and TRBJ2-6; D unclear. Germline V gene lookup returns CDR1 MGHRA and CDR2 YSYEKL. Trimming took 5 bases from V and 6 from J, leaving 14 bases between them. This CDR3 region has 15 residues. CDR3 region: CASSVRNSVANVLTF. The DNA for the CDR3 is TGCGCCAGCAGCGTACGGAACTCGGTGGCCAACGTCCTGACTTTC.

This sequence joins TRBV9 and TRBJ1-3; 8 bases match TRBD1. Germline values: CDR1 SGDLS, CDR2 YYNGEE. With 0 bases clipped from V and 5 bases from J, the junction kept 10 bases outside the gene matches. There are 17 residues in the CDR3. This chain's CDR3 is CASSVAARGLLRNTIYF. In DNA, the CDR3 is TGTGCCAGCAGCGTAGCAGCCAGGGGGCTACTTAGAAACACCATATATTTT.

The DNA for the CDR3 is TGTGCCAGTAAACGGGAGGGGGACATCAATGAGCAGTTCTTC. Translating it yields CASKREGDINEQFF. The V and J genes are TRBV19 and TRBJ2-1; 8 bases match TRBD2. CDR1 is LNHDA and CDR2 is SQIVND in the germline V gene (reference sequence). V shed 7 bases, J shed 6 bases, and the junction held 8 bases outside the gene matches. The CDR3 is made up of 14 amino acids.

The rearrangement joins TRBV6-5 to TRBJ2-7; TRBD2 agrees at 11 bases. J gave up 1 base and V 6 bases, and 5 bases lay outside the gene matches. There are 15 residues in the CDR3. Germline V lookup: CDR1 MNHEY, CDR2 SVGAGI. The CDR3 loop reads CASRLAGGASYEQYV. The CDR3 DNA sequence: TGTGCCAGCAGGCTAGCGGGAGGAGCGTCCTACGAGCAGTACGTC.

The J gene is TRBJ2-5, the V gene TRBV5-5, with TRBD1 identical over 7 bases. After removal of 0 bases from V and 5 bases from J, the junction contained 7 bases not matched to a gene. The CDR3 sequence is 15 residues long. CDR1 is SGHKS, CDR2 YYEKEE, per germline (reference sequence). Here the CDR3 DNA reads TGTGCCAGCAGCTTGGGGACAGGCTATCCGGAGACCCAGTACTTC. This codes for CASSLGTGYPETQYF.

This chain links TRBV29-1 with TRBJ2-1, with 10 bases matching TRBD2. V shed 3 bases, J shed 6 bases, and the junction held 5 bases outside the gene matches. CDR3 size: 14 residues. The V gene's germline CDR1 is SQVTM and CDR2 ANQGSEA. Here the CDR3 reads CSVDSGRASNEQFF. CDR3 bases: TGCAGCGTTGACAGCGGGAGGGCCAGCAATGAGCAGTTCTTC.

The chain couples TRBV11-2 to TRBJ2-7; D might be TRBD1 or TRBD2, each matching 5 bases. CDR3 size: 14 residues. Trimming removed 8 bases from V and 0 bases from J, with 14 bases in between. Germline V gives CDR1 SGHAT, CDR2 FQNNGV. The CDR3 protein is CASAGGHLSYEQYF. For the CDR3, the DNA is TGTGCCAGCGCCGGAGGACACCTCTCCTACGAGCAGTACTTC.

The chain links TRBV5-4 to TRBJ1-1, with D uncertain. CDR1 is SGHNT and CDR2 is YYREEE in the germline V gene (reference sequence). V lost 4 bases and J 1 base, leaving 17 bases between the germline ends. There are 16 residues in the CDR3. In nucleotides, the CDR3 is TGTGCCAGCAGCGCCGCGCCCGCGGGAAAGAACACTGAAGCTTTCTTT. It is translated as CASSAAPAGKNTEAFF. The full variable domain, in which reference TRBV5-4 and TRBJ1-1 provide the parts outside the CDR3, is ETGVTQSPTHLIKTRGQQVTLRCSSQSGHNTVSWYQQALGQGPQFIFQYYREEENGRGNFPPRFSGLQFPNYSSELNVNALELDDSALYLCASSAAPAGKNTEAFFGQGTRLTVV.

This clone was observed a few times. The sample holds other DNA sequences that translate to the same CDR3. The chain joins TRBV9 to TRBJ2-6; no firm D call. Between the trimmed V and J ends, which lost 0 bases and 1 base, there was a span of 5 bases. Germline values: CDR1 SGDLS, CDR2 YYNGEE. The CDR3 spans 15 residues. CDR3 protein: CASSVEGSGANVLTF. The CDR3 coding sequence is TGTGCCAGCAGCGTAGAAGGTTCTGGGGCCAACGTCCTGACTTTC.

The V gene is TRBV11-3, the J gene TRBJ1-1, with no clear D. There are 12 residues in the CDR3. Germline loops: CDR1 SGHNT, CDR2 YENEEA. V dropped 5 bases and J dropped 3 bases, with 7 bases sitting between them. DNA for the CDR3: TGTGCCAGCAGCGCATCGTACACTGAAGCTTTCTTT. It encodes CASSASYTEAFF.

The chain uses TRBV6-1 and TRBJ1-2, with 7 nucleotides matching TRBD1. CDR3 size: 14 residues. Germline CDR1 reads MNHNS; CDR2 reads SASEGT. With 1 base clipped from V and 4 bases from J, the junction kept 3 bases outside the gene matches. The CDR3 sequence is CASSEVNRGYGYTF. CDR3 in DNA: TGTGCCAGCAGTGAAGTGAACAGGGGCTATGGCTACACCTTC.

The chain recombines TRBV9 with TRBJ2-2, with D possibly matching TRBD1 (6 bases). The V and J ends lost 4 bases and 4 bases respectively, with 17 bases between them. From germline, CDR1 is SGDLS and CDR2 YYNGEE. This CDR3 comprises 16 residues. The CDR3 here is CASSISTGYGTGELFF. The CDR3 nucleotides are TGTGCCAGCAGCATTTCAACAGGGTACGGCACCGGGGAGCTGTTTTTT.